Presented here are 20 T cell receptor beta chains from one specimen sequenced in a study of shared clonotypes between healthy human individuals. The method was immunoSEQ multiplex PCR; TCRdb's version includes in-frame clones alone and lacks a portion of them. The repertoire includes 2 million to 3 million clones, more than 85% of them detected once, and approximately 0.35% sits in the top ten. The sequenced material came from naive CD4+ T cells from PBMCs. Described subset: CD45RA+ positively selected. These receptors were collected from a man aged 18 to 30 in good health. Some clones in this sample may be carry-over from other donors' samples.

The V call is TRBV27, the J call TRBJ1-6; 7 bases match TRBD1. V lost 6 bases, J lost 10 bases, and 9 bases stayed unmatched. Germline V CDR1 and CDR2: MNHEY, SMNVEV (reference sequence). The CDR3 contains 14 residues. The CDR3 sequence: CASRTTGKGSPLHF. The CDR3 DNA follows: TGTGCCAGCAGAACGACAGGGAAGGGATCACCCCTCCACTTT.

V gene TRBV27 combines with J gene TRBJ2-1, with a tentative D call TRBD2 (6 bases). The CDR3 length is 13 residues. Germline V lookup: CDR1 MNHEY, CDR2 SMNVEV (reference sequence). V lost 2 bases and J lost 10, with 12 bases in between. The CDR3 sequence is CASSLSGGKEQFF. CDR3 sequence (DNA): TGTGCCAGCAGTTTAAGTGGCGGGAAGGAGCAGTTCTTC.

CDR3 protein: CASSYSPGPYEQYF. The CDR3 bases are TGTGCCAGCAGTTACTCCCCAGGCCCATACGAGCAGTACTTC. The rearrangement uses TRBV6-5 and TRBJ2-7, with unresolved D. The CDR3 is 14 amino acids. The V end lost 0 bases, the J end lost 4 bases, and 10 bases lay between the germline ends. Looked up from germline, CDR1 is MNHEY and CDR2 is SVGAGI.

The chain joins TRBV28 to TRBJ2-6; D is undetermined. The V end was cut by 0 bases, the J end by 4 bases, with 13 bases between. The germline V gene has CDR1 MDHEN and CDR2 SYDVKM. This CDR3 contains 17 residues. This CDR3 is CASSLWVVTTGANVLTF. The CDR3 coding sequence is TGTGCCAGCAGTTTATGGGTAGTGACAACAGGGGCCAACGTCCTGACTTTC.

In regard to this clone: The sample carries other DNA sequences with the same CDR3. The CDR3 DNA reads TGCGCCAGCTCCGCTGGGACAGTCACAGATACGCAGTATTTT. Translating it yields CASSAGTVTDTQYF. V gene TRBV5-1 combines with J gene TRBJ2-3; 7 positions match TRBD1. The germline V gene has CDR1 SGHRS and CDR2 YFSETQ. CDR3 length: 14 residues. With 7 bases clipped from V and 2 bases from J, the junction kept 7 bases outside the gene matches.

V is TRBV9 and J is TRBJ1-2; the D gene is possibly TRBD1 (6 bases). CDR3 size: 14 residues. Per germline, CDR1 SGDLS and CDR2 YYNGEE. V was shortened by 4 bases and J by 2 bases, with 12 bases between the two germline ends. The CDR3 bases are TGTGCCAGCAGCAAACAGGGTCAAAACTATGGCTACACCTTC. It codes for CASSKQGQNYGYTF.

This chain connects TRBV9 to TRBJ2-1; TRBD2 agrees at 11 bases. The CDR3 covers 15 residues. Germline V gives CDR1 SGDLS, CDR2 YYNGEE. The J segment lost 5 bases and the V segment lost 4 bases, leaving 5 bases of the junction unmatched. The chain's CDR3 is CASSPWTSGHNEQFF. The CDR3 DNA is TGTGCCAGCAGCCCGTGGACTAGCGGGCACAATGAGCAGTTCTTC.

The chain has TRBV5-6 and TRBJ2-1; 14 nucleotides agree with TRBD2. The CDR3 extends over 18 amino acids. Germline assignment: CDR1 SGHDT and CDR2 YYEEEE. The V and J ends lost 3 bases and 8 bases, in that order; junction bases with no gene match: 13. The chain's CDR3 is CASSSYLTSGRVADEQFF. Written as DNA, the CDR3 is TGTGCCAGCAGCTCCTATTTGACTAGCGGGAGGGTGGCGGATGAGCAGTTCTTC.

V and J are TRBV5-6 and TRBJ2-1; TRBD2 matches at 8 bases. J lost 8 bases, V lost 1 base, and 11 bases had no gene match. Germline CDR1 is SGHDT and CDR2 is YYEEEE. The CDR3 extends over 16 amino acids. CDR3 amino acids: CASSLSGTRTMYEQFF. The CDR3 bases are TGTGCCAGCAGCTTGAGCGGGACTAGAACCATGTATGAGCAGTTCTTC.

The chain joins TRBV4-1 to TRBJ2-5; tentative D call: TRBD2 (6 bases). Trimming pared 0 bases from V and 7 bases from J, leaving 24 bases between. This CDR3 is built from 18 residues. Germline V CDR1 and CDR2: MGHRA, YSYEKL. CDR3 nucleotides: TGCGCCAGCAGCCAAGATCCCCCTAGCGACCTACCGGCGGGGACCCAGTACTTC. Encoded protein: CASSQDPPSDLPAGTQYF.

CDR3: CASSLRERSMEQFF. CDR3 in DNA: TGTGCCAGCAGCTTGCGTGAACGGAGCATGGAGCAGTTCTTC. The V and J genes are TRBV5-4 and TRBJ2-1; D gene uncertain. The V gene lost 1 base and the J gene lost 10 bases, with 15 bases spanning the gap. Germline-derived CDR1 and CDR2 are SGHNT and YYREEE (reference sequence). The CDR3 sequence is 14 residues long.

The V call is TRBV19, the J call TRBJ1-1; D remains unclear. This CDR3 has 14 residues. The V end was cut by 3 bases, the J end by 3 bases, with 11 bases between. CDR1 and CDR2 (germline): LNHDA, SQIVND (reference sequence). The CDR3 region has the DNA TGTGCCAGTAGTATTAACGTTGGGGACACTGAAGCTTTCTTT. Its protein is CASSINVGDTEAFF.

The J gene is TRBJ1-6, the V gene TRBV27; D call uncertain. Trimming took off 5 bases at V and 7 bases at J, with 9 bases between the two ends. The CDR3 length is 13 residues. Germline CDR1 and CDR2: MNHEY and SMNVEV (reference sequence). The CDR3 nucleotides read TGTGCCAGCAGTCTAAGAAGGAATTCACCCCTCCACTTT. This sequence encodes CASSLRRNSPLHF.

Concerning this clone: The sample contains more than one DNA sequence encoding this CDR3. The chain employs TRBV19 and TRBJ1-5; the match to TRBD1 covers 10 bases. The CDR3 is 14 amino acids. V lost 9 bases and J lost 2; bases outside the gene matches: 4. Germline CDR1 and CDR2: LNHDA and SQIVND (reference sequence). The CDR3 DNA reads TGTGCCAGCCGCGGGACAGGGGGCAATCAGCCCCAGCATTTT. The encoded protein is CASRGTGGNQPQHF.

The gene calls are TRBV6-1 and TRBJ1-1; D gene unclear. The CDR3 is 14 residues long. V lost 9 bases to trimming and J lost 1 base, with 15 bases between them. The V gene's germline CDR1 is MNHNS and CDR2 SASEGT. The CDR3 is CASTSHLSNTEAFF. The CDR3 coding sequence is TGTGCCAGTACTTCCCATCTCTCGAACACTGAAGCTTTCTTT.

About this clone itself: In the same sample, other DNA sequences code for this CDR3. This chain connects TRBV20-1 to TRBJ2-3, with unresolved D. Trimming pared 0 bases from V and 5 bases from J, leaving 3 bases between. The CDR3 length is 11 residues. Germline CDR1 DFQATT, CDR2 SNEGSKA (reference sequence). The CDR3: CSARDLDTQYF. The CDR3 DNA reads TGCAGTGCTAGAGATTTAGATACGCAGTATTTT.

In this sample, this clone turned up a few times. V is TRBV2 and J is TRBJ1-5; D possibly corresponds to TRBD1 (5 bases). Germline V gene data show CDR1 as SNHLY and CDR2 as FYNNEI. The CDR3 extends over 12 amino acids. Trimming pared 7 bases from V and 7 bases from J, leaving 11 bases between. Written as DNA, the CDR3 is TGTGCCAGCAACGGGGACTTCCAGCCCCAGCATTTT. Translated, it gives CASNGDFQPQHF. Full variable domain (remainder filled in from reference TRBV2 and TRBJ1-5): EPEVTQTPSHQVTQMGQEVILRCVPISNHLYFYWYRQILGQKVEFLVSFYNNEISEKSEIFDDQFSVERPDGSNFTLKIRSTKLEDSAMYFCASNGDFQPQHFGDGTRLSIL.

CDR3 coding DNA: TGTGCCAGCAGCTTAATGAGTGCCGACTACGAGCAGTACTTC. Encoded protein: CASSLMSADYEQYF. The chain recombines TRBV7-9 with TRBJ2-7; unclear D gene. Trimming took 2 bases from V and 3 from J, leaving 11 bases between them. This CDR3 comprises 14 residues. Germline V gene sequence: CDR1 SEHNR, CDR2 FQNEAQ (reference sequence).

The chain uses TRBV5-6 and TRBJ1-3; D gene unclear. Germline V gene sequence: CDR1 SGHDT, CDR2 YYEEEE. The CDR3 has 15 residues. V shed 2 bases and J shed 1 base, with 10 bases lying between them. The CDR3 region has the DNA TGTGCCAGCAGCTTAGGGATGATATCTGGAAACACCATATATTTT. It is translated as CASSLGMISGNTIYF.

The genes are TRBV18 and TRBJ1-1, with TRBD1 matching over 8 bases. This CDR3 spans 14 amino acids. Per germline, CDR1 KGHSH and CDR2 LQKENI. V shed 0 bases and J 10 bases; nucleotides not matched to a gene: 7. The CDR3, as DNA: TGTGCCAGCTCACCACCCTCCGACAGGGGATCAGCTTTCTTT. Protein: CASSPPSDRGSAFF.